Following are 12 T cell receptor beta chains from one sample sequenced in a study of cytomegalovirus exposure and HLA in healthy donors (dated by TCRdb to 2015 to 2018). The method behind the library was the immunoSEQ multiplex PCR assay. The multiplex PCR relied on a mix of 60 forward primers for TCR Vbeta segments and 13 reverse primers for TCR Jbeta segments. In TCRdb, the immuneACCESS table is reduced to in-frame sequences with V and J assigned. These tables do not hold every clone; where another copy was compared, an unresolved V gene accounts for under half, and the others remain unexplained. The sample contains approximately 170,000 clones, around 68% of them found a single time. Roughly 2.9% of the sample comes from the top ten. The sequenced material came from PBMCs. The receptors were gathered from a man between 35 and 55 years old in good health and CMV-seronegative.

This clone was seen only a few times. This rearrangement joins TRBV7-2 to TRBJ2-3, with TRBD2 matching over 15 bases. The germline V gene has CDR1 SGHTA and CDR2 FQGNSA. With 5 bases clipped from V and 5 bases from J, the junction kept 2 bases outside the gene matches. The CDR3 sequence is 15 residues long. CDR3 amino acids: CASSRTSGGGDTQYF. CDR3 nucleotide sequence: TGTGCCAGCAGCCGGACTAGCGGGGGGGGAGATACGCAGTATTTT.

V usage is TRBV7-9 and J usage is TRBJ1-4, with 7 bases that match TRBD1. The CDR3 length is 14 residues. The V segment lost 4 bases and the J segment 6 bases; nucleotides outside the gene matches: 5. Germline V gene lookup returns CDR1 SEHNR and CDR2 FQNEAQ (reference sequence). CDR3 protein: CASSSTGAYEKLFF. DNA of the CDR3: TGTGCCAGCAGCTCCACAGGGGCGTATGAAAAACTGTTTTTT.

This clone was counted a few times. The CDR3 bases are TGCGCCAGCAGCTTGGGGACTACCTACAATGAGCAGTTCTTC. Translation gives CASSLGTTYNEQFF. The chain has TRBV5-1 and TRBJ2-1; a weak D match, TRBD2 (6 bases). The CDR3 extends over 14 amino acids. Germline-derived CDR1 and CDR2 are SGHRS and YFSETQ. Trimming took off 0 bases at V and 2 bases at J, with 6 bases between the two ends. The whole variable domain, filled in from reference TRBV5-1 and TRBJ2-1, reads KAGVTQTPRYLIKTRGQQVTLSCSPISGHRSVSWYQQTPGQGLQFLFEYFSETQRNKGNFPGRFSGRQFSNSRSEMNVSTLELGDSALYLCASSLGTTYNEQFFGPGTRLTVL.

This clone was detected a few times. The chain couples TRBV4-2 to TRBJ2-1; TRBD2 matches at 8 bases. Germline CDR1 LGHNA, CDR2 YNFKEQ. The V segment lost 0 bases and the J segment 10 bases; nucleotides outside the gene matches: 5. CDR3 length equals 14 residues. The CDR3 loop is CASSQDIRTSEQFF. The DNA for the CDR3 is TGTGCCAGCAGCCAAGATATCAGGACTAGCGAGCAGTTCTTC.

The rearrangement joins TRBV6-5 to TRBJ2-7, with D possibly matching TRBD2 (6 bases). The CDR3 spans 15 residues. The V end was cut by 4 bases, the J end by 3 bases, with 16 bases between. Germline-derived CDR1 and CDR2 are MNHEY and SVGAGI. CDR3 amino acids: CASSSRGAGNYEQYF. The CDR3 coding sequence is TGTGCCAGCAGTTCTCGCGGGGCAGGGAACTACGAGCAGTACTTC.

The chain employs TRBV7-8 and TRBJ1-4; weak D call: TRBD1 (6 bases). Trimming shortened V by 1 base and J by 8 bases, and 17 bases separated the two germline ends. Germline CDR1 is SGHVS and CDR2 is FQNEAQ. This CDR3 spans 16 amino acids. CDR3 DNA: TGTGCCAGCAGCTTAGGAGGGGTTGGGGGCTGGGAAAAACTGTTTTTT. Translated, it gives CASSLGGVGGWEKLFF.

Worth noting for this clone: The sample has other DNA sequences that encode this CDR3 too. J is TRBJ1-5 and V is TRBV18; D uncertain. Trimming took 3 bases from V and 4 from J, leaving 7 bases between them. The CDR3 runs 13 residues. Germline CDR1 KGHSH, CDR2 LQKENI. The CDR3 DNA sequence: TGTGCCAGCTCACCCCCGAGTAATCAGCCCCAGCATTTT. Translating gives CASSPPSNQPQHF.

The V and J genes are TRBV5-6 and TRBJ2-7; possible D gene TRBD2, 6 bases. Germline CDR1 SGHDT, CDR2 YYEEEE. Trimming pared 3 bases from V and 3 bases from J, leaving 7 bases between. The CDR3 loop spans 12 amino acids. CDR3 DNA: TGTGCCAGCAGCTCGGGGGTCTACGAGCAGTACTTC. Residues: CASSSGVYEQYF.

This chain joins TRBV7-3 and TRBJ2-1; 7 bases match TRBD2. The ends lost 1 base at V and 4 bases at J; junction bases unmatched: 7. Germline CDR1 reads SGHTA; CDR2 reads FQGTGA. The CDR3 covers 16 residues. CDR3 residues: CASSLRRTSFYNEQFF. In DNA form, the CDR3 reads TGTGCCAGCAGCTTAAGGCGGACTAGTTTTTACAATGAGCAGTTCTTC.

This chain joins TRBV30 and TRBJ2-7, with 9 bases that match TRBD2. Per the germline V gene, CDR1 is GTSNPN and CDR2 is SVGIG (reference sequence). V dropped 4 bases and J dropped 2; count of bases not matched to a gene: 9. This CDR3 comprises 15 residues. CDR3 nucleotides: TGTGCCTGGAATTCCGGGACTAGCCCTACCTACGAGCAGTACTTC. Protein: CAWNSGTSPTYEQYF.

This clone was detected a few times. The genes are TRBV18 and TRBJ2-1; D remains unclear. The V gene's germline CDR1 is KGHSH and CDR2 LQKENI. The CDR3 runs to 12 residues. The ends were cut back, 3 bases at V and 6 bases at J, with 6 bases in the middle. The DNA for the CDR3 is TGTGCCAGCTCACCCACGGGCAATGAGCAGTTCTTC. As protein: CASSPTGNEQFF.

There are a few counts of this clone. The chain is built from TRBV7-9 and TRBJ1-2; D might be TRBD1 (5 bases). Per the germline V gene, CDR1 is SEHNR and CDR2 is FQNEAQ (reference sequence). This CDR3 contains 14 residues. Trimming removed 4 bases at V and 2 bases at J, with 11 bases between. For the CDR3, the DNA is TGTGCCAGCAGCTCCGGACAAGAGAACTATGGCTACACCTTC. Protein product: CASSSGQENYGYTF.